The rows below give T cell receptor beta chains drawn from one sample of a study of cytomegalovirus exposure and HLA in healthy donors. Data came from immunoSEQ multiplex PCR; TCRdb stores just in-frame clones and leaves some out. The sample lists 130,000 or so clones; around 84% were seen once. Sequenced: PBMCs. The source of these receptors is a man aged 18 to 30 in good health and CMV-seronegative. Each CDR3 is given with its conserved first and last residue. The listing skips clone size in some rows; elsewhere it reads once, few, many or a size class.

NA,TRBV9,CASSDQGGYRTEAFF
NA,TRBV11-1,CASSPMDRESYEQYF
NA,TRBV5-4,CASSGGLSTDTQYF
NA,TRBV27,CASSPGTGGSRAFF
NA,TRBV27,CASSLEVGTEAFF
NA,TRBV20-1,CSASKAAEAFF
NA,TRBV6-5,CASSSLIGGVNGYTF
NA,TRBV7-2,CASSLGADNIYEQYF
once,TRBV2,CASSEALAGVTGELFF
NA,TRBV12-5,CASGFVGLAGGKSETQYF
NA,TRBV5-6,CASSQRDRGYEQYF
NA,TRBV4-1,CASSQGTDLNTEAFF
NA,TRBV6-5,CASRAGNNYEQYF
once,TRBV27,CASSYGYTF
once,TRBV5-1,CASLLQPMNTEAFF
few,TRBV18,CASSPSLAQGHTEAFF
NA,TRBV9,CASSAGQRVGELFF
NA,TRBV7-9,CASSLITEDGIRYF
few,TRBV27,CASSRWGPTGPETQYF
NA,TRBV7-2,CASSLRLSSGGRNTGELFF
NA,TRBV5-1,CASSLDRGVSPLHF
NA,TRBV18,CASSPKGAQETQYF
NA,TRBV6-1,CASSVDRSYGYTF
NA,TRBV10-3,CAISEKGGQRMNTEAFF
NA,TRBV7-2,CALQQGSGYTF
NA,TRBV5-6,CASRKRGGNQPQHF
NA,TRBV7-3,CASSVTGSRGDTEAFF
NA,TRBV27,CASSLSSENIQYF
NA,TRBV6-5,CASSFRPGVRGTEAFF
NA,TRBV6-6,CASSYGTANTDTQYF
NA,TRBV14,CASSQDRGGLGADEQFF
NA,TRBV2,CASSWTGSYEQYF
NA,TRBV27,CASSLAGTGSPLHF
NA,TRBV7-3,CASSPFFSGGLDTQYF
NA,TRBV15,CATSRRDRDEQFF
NA,TRBV6-1,CASSRDLGNNQPQHF
NA,TRBV11-2,CASSFRGMNEQYF
NA,TRBV7-6,CASSLGTGTLDTQYF
NA,TRBV15,CATSRDRGTGGNTEAFF
NA,TRBV13,CASSFIGGREETQYF
NA,TRBV2,CASSERLQGATEAFF
NA,TRBV6-5,CASTRSGDTQYF
few,TRBV6-5,CASSYSPSRPTDTQYF
NA,TRBV18,CASSPDRVNGYTF
once,TRBV11-2,CASSLETRGYNEKLFF